Each of the 32 T cell receptor beta chains below was sequenced from the same sample in a study of blood T cell repertoires in COVID-19. Data came from immunoSEQ multiplex PCR; TCRdb stores just in-frame clones and leaves some out. The data contain approximately 220,000 clones, roughly 80% of them singletons. The sample was peripheral blood. The receptor set was obtained from a woman aged 55-70 years with acute or convalescent COVID-19.

This clone was detected only once. The chain uses TRBV3-1 (or the pseudogene TRBV3-2) and TRBJ1-4; D is possibly TRBD1 (6 bases). The CDR3 is made up of 15 amino acids. Germline V gene lookup returns CDR1 LGHDT and CDR2 YNNKEL (reference sequence). V was pared by 1 base and J by 7 bases, with 13 bases between. The CDR3 loop reads CASSQGKGVAEKLFF. The CDR3 DNA reads as TGTGCCAGCAGCCAAGGTAAGGGGGTGGCTGAAAAACTGTTTTTT.

CDR3 coding DNA: TGTGCCAGCAGTTACTCGAGGGGACAGGGCAATCAGCCCCAGCATTTT. It specifies CASSYSRGQGNQPQHF. The chain has TRBV6-2 or TRBV6-3 and TRBJ1-5; 8 bases are shared with TRBD1. The CDR3 runs 16 residues. Germline trimming cut 0 bases from V and 2 bases from J; bases unmatched to any gene: 3. Germline values: CDR1 MNHEY, CDR2 SVGEGT.

The gene calls are TRBV20-1 and TRBJ1-2, with 10 nucleotides matching TRBD1. The ends lost 3 bases at V and 8 bases at J; junction bases unmatched: 12. Germline-derived CDR1 and CDR2 are DFQATT and SNEGSKA (reference sequence). This CDR3 contains 15 residues. CDR3 amino acids: CSASSTGGAGEGYTF. The CDR3 DNA reads as TGCAGTGCTAGTTCGACAGGGGGCGCGGGTGAAGGCTACACCTTC.

The chain uses TRBV5-4 and TRBJ1-2, with unresolved D. This CDR3 is built from 14 residues. CDR1 and CDR2 from the germline V gene are SGHNT and YYREEE (reference sequence). V dropped 5 bases and J dropped 5 bases, with 16 bases sitting between them. The CDR3 DNA sequence: TGTGCCAGCAGTGTATCTATGGTGCCTTATGGCTACACCTTC. Residues: CASSVSMVPYGYTF.

The sample holds a few counts of this clone. The rearrangement uses TRBV12-3 or TRBV12-4 and TRBJ1-2; 7 nucleotides line up with TRBD1. Trimming cost V 7 bases and J 6 bases; bases outside gene matches: 8. The CDR3 consists of 13 residues. The CDR3 nucleotides read TGTGCCAGCAAATCAGGGGGGAGTCATGGCTACACCTTC. The encoded protein is CASKSGGSHGYTF.

The sample holds one count of this clone. The chain recombines TRBV9 with TRBJ1-5, with D uncertain. Germline CDR1 SGDLS, CDR2 YYNGEE. The CDR3 runs to 17 residues. V was shortened by 0 bases and J by 9 bases, with 22 bases between the two germline ends. The CDR3 coding sequence is TGTGCCAGCAGCGTAGGGGGATCGGGAAATCTCTCTCCGCCCCAGCATTTT. It specifies CASSVGGSGNLSPPQHF.

This clone was counted a single time. The chain joins TRBV2 to TRBJ1-2, with D perhaps TRBD1 (5 bases). Per the germline V gene, CDR1 is SNHLY and CDR2 is FYNNEI. The CDR3 covers 11 residues. The CDR3 region has the DNA TGTTCCATAGTCGGGGGAGAAGGCTACACCTTC. Protein: CSIVGGEGYTF.

A note on this clone: Given a much more abundant clone one base away, this may be a read error. Within the sample, other DNA sequences also encode this same CDR3. CDR3 nucleotide sequence: TGTGCCAGCAGTGTGGGGCAGAACACTGAAGCTTTCTTT. As protein: CASSVGQNTEAFF. The chain uses TRBV2 and TRBJ1-1; possible D gene TRBD1, 5 bases. The CDR3 covers 13 residues. V was clipped by 4 bases and J by 1 base, with 7 bases between them. CDR1 is SNHLY, CDR2 FYNNEI, per germline.

This clone has just one count. The chain carries TRBV10-1 and TRBJ1-5, with D perhaps matching TRBD1 (6 bases). Trimming stripped 4 bases from V and 6 bases from J, with 13 bases between. Germline CDR1 reads WNHNN; CDR2 reads SYGVQD (reference sequence). The CDR3 runs to 14 residues. The chain's CDR3 is CASSVDRIVQPQHF. The CDR3 region has the DNA TGCGCCAGCAGTGTCGACAGGATAGTTCAGCCCCAGCATTTT.

This clone was observed a handful of times. One junction end disagrees with the germline gene, perhaps due to a read error. DNA for the CDR3: TGTGCCAGCATTGAACTTCCGGGACAGGGGATTTACGAGCAGTACTTC. This encodes CASIELPGQGIYEQYF. The chain recombines TRBV2 with TRBJ2-7; 10 nucleotides align to TRBD1. The germline gives CDR1 SNHLY, CDR2 FYNNEI. The CDR3 runs 16 residues.

CDR3 region: CASSPPDGKGPGELFF. The CDR3 region has the DNA TGTGCCAGCAGTCCCCCGGATGGAAAGGGGCCCGGGGAGCTGTTTTTT. The chain employs TRBV6-6 and TRBJ2-2; TRBD1 might be the D (5 bases). The CDR3 extends over 16 amino acids. Per germline, CDR1 MNHNY and CDR2 SVGAGI (reference sequence). The V and J ends lost 5 bases and 6 bases respectively, with 19 bases between them.

The rearrangement uses TRBV30 and TRBJ1-2, with TRBD1 matching 7 bases. The germline V gene has CDR1 GTSNPN and CDR2 SVGIG (reference sequence). The CDR3 contains 13 residues. The V gene end was trimmed by 1 base and the J gene end by 6 bases; junction bases not matched to a gene: 5. The chain's CDR3 is CAWSAGTVNGYTF. The CDR3 nucleotides are TGTGCCTGGAGTGCCGGGACAGTGAATGGCTACACCTTC.

This chain joins TRBV18 and TRBJ1-3; D gene uncertain. Germline loops: CDR1 KGHSH, CDR2 LQKENI. This CDR3 is built from 14 residues. Trimming left V 2 bases short and J 8 bases short, with 13 bases between. CDR3 in amino acids: CASSPETVRDTIYF. The CDR3 nucleotides are TGTGCCAGCTCACCAGAGACCGTGAGGGACACCATATATTTT.

This clone was picked up a small number of times. The genes are TRBV19 and TRBJ2-7, with D tentatively TRBD2 (6 bases). There are 15 residues in the CDR3. V shed 1 base and J shed 4 bases, with 14 bases lying between them. The germline gives CDR1 LNHDA, CDR2 SQIVND (reference sequence). For the CDR3, the DNA is TGTGCCAGTAGTATAGCTCTCAACGGGGGATACGAGCAGTACTTC. As protein: CASSIALNGGYEQYF. The whole variable domain, remainder taken from reference TRBV19 and TRBJ2-7, is DGGITQSPKYLFRKEGQNVTLSCEQNLNHDAMYWYRQDPGQGLRLIYYSQIVNDFQKGDIAEGYSVSREKKESFPLTVTSAQKNPTAFYLCASSIALNGGYEQYFGPGTRLTVT.

The J gene is TRBJ2-2, the V gene TRBV30, with TRBD2 identical over 7 bases. The CDR3 runs to 14 residues. The V and J ends lost 2 bases and 7 bases, in that order; junction bases with no gene match: 7. Germline-derived CDR1 and CDR2 are GTSNPN and SVGIG (reference sequence). CDR3 coding DNA: TGTGCCTGGAGTAGGGACTACGTTAACGGGGAGCTGTTTTTT. It codes for CAWSRDYVNGELFF.

This chain joins TRBV4-3 and TRBJ2-7, with TRBD2 as a possible D gene (6 bases). The germline CDR1 and CDR2 sequences are LGHNA and YSLEER. The CDR3 covers 15 residues. Trimming cost V 9 bases and J 2 bases, with 20 bases left between them. The CDR3 DNA reads TGCGCCAGTTCCTCGGAGGTTGGGAGGCCCTACGAGCAGTACTTC. Protein: CASSSEVGRPYEQYF.

This chain links TRBV10-3 with TRBJ2-6; 9 bases are a match to TRBD1. Trimming cost V 2 bases and J 0 bases; bases outside gene matches: 2. Germline V gene data show CDR1 as ENHRY and CDR2 as SYGVKD. The CDR3 is made up of 17 amino acids. CDR3 nucleotides: TGTGCCATCAGTGAGAGACAGGGGGGCTCTGGGGCCAACGTCCTGACTTTC. Translating it yields CAISERQGGSGANVLTF.

The V call is TRBV9, the J call TRBJ1-1, with D uncertain. The CDR3 has 15 residues. From germline, CDR1 is SGDLS and CDR2 YYNGEE. V was pared by 0 bases and J by 0 bases, with 9 bases between. This chain's CDR3 is CASSVEPDMNTEAFF. In nucleotides, the CDR3 is TGTGCCAGCAGCGTAGAACCAGACATGAACACTGAAGCTTTCTTT.

The genes are TRBV15 and TRBJ2-1; 10 nucleotides agree with TRBD1. Trimming at V came to 0 bases and at J to 7 bases, leaving 6 bases not matched to a gene. The length of the CDR3 is 16 residues. Germline assignment: CDR1 LNHNV and CDR2 YYDKDF (reference sequence). The CDR3 here is CATSREWGTGDNEQFF. The CDR3 coding sequence is TGTGCCACCAGCAGAGAGTGGGGGACAGGGGATAATGAGCAGTTCTTC.

The V call is TRBV6-5, the J call TRBJ2-7; possibly TRBD1 for D (5 bases). With 0 bases removed from V and 1 base from J, the gap between germline ends came to 10 bases. Germline assignment: CDR1 MNHEY and CDR2 SVGAGI. The CDR3 loop spans 15 amino acids. Here the CDR3 DNA reads TGTGCCAGCAGTTACTCGCCAGCAGGGTCCTACGAGCAGTACTTC. This sequence encodes CASSYSPAGSYEQYF.

The chain joins TRBV6-5 to TRBJ2-3, with D possibly TRBD1 on 7 matching bases. Germline V gene lookup returns CDR1 MNHEY and CDR2 SVGAGI. This CDR3 has 14 residues. V lost 6 bases to trimming and J lost 2 bases, with 12 bases between them. The CDR3 here is CASRPGGPTDTQYF. CDR3 nucleotides: TGTGCCAGCAGGCCAGGGGGGCCCACAGATACGCAGTATTTT.

The chain couples TRBV2 to TRBJ2-1; D remains unclear. In germline, CDR1 is SNHLY, CDR2 FYNNEI. This CDR3 comprises 13 residues. Trimming stripped 6 bases from V and 6 bases from J, with 12 bases between. The CDR3 sequence is CASSETGSNEQFF. In DNA, the CDR3 is TGTGCCAGCAGCGAGACCGGGTCCAATGAGCAGTTCTTC.

This chain joins TRBV2 and TRBJ1-6, with D perhaps matching TRBD1 (6 bases). The germline V gene has CDR1 SNHLY and CDR2 FYNNEI. Trimming took 8 bases from V and 4 from J, leaving 9 bases between them. CDR3 size: 13 residues. The CDR3 here is CASQGQYNSPLHF. The CDR3 DNA sequence: TGTGCCAGCCAGGGGCAGTATAATTCACCCCTCCACTTT.

This chain links TRBV15 with TRBJ2-7, with TRBD1 identical over 8 bases. V lost 1 base and J lost 0; bases outside the gene matches: 5. The CDR3 has 16 residues. The germline CDR1 and CDR2 sequences are LNHNV and YYDKDF (reference sequence). This CDR3 reads CATSRGRTGSSYEQYF. The CDR3 DNA reads as TGTGCCACCAGCAGAGGAAGGACAGGGAGCTCCTACGAGCAGTACTTC.

The chain couples TRBV4-3 to TRBJ2-3, with D tentatively TRBD2 (7 bases). Trimming took off 1 base at V and 4 bases at J, with 15 bases between the two ends. Germline V gene sequence: CDR1 LGHNA, CDR2 YSLEER. The CDR3 spans 16 residues. The CDR3 sequence: CASSQGRGGLADTQYF. The CDR3 DNA reads TGCGCCAGCAGCCAAGGAAGGGGGGGGTTGGCAGATACGCAGTATTTT.

The CDR3 DNA sequence: TGTGCCAGCAGTTCCCGGACAGGGGGCAATTCACCCCTCCACTTT. Translation: CASSSRTGGNSPLHF. This rearrangement joins TRBV27 to TRBJ1-6, with 11 bases aligning to TRBD1. With 4 bases clipped from V and 7 bases from J, the junction kept 3 bases outside the gene matches. The CDR3 consists of 15 residues. CDR1 MNHEY and CDR2 SMNVEV come from the germline V gene (reference sequence).

The chain combines TRBV14 with TRBJ1-1, with D maybe TRBD1 (5 bases). This CDR3 has 14 residues. CDR1 is SGHDN and CDR2 is FVKESK in the germline V gene. Trimming cost V 4 bases and J 3 bases, with 12 bases left between them. CDR3 amino acids: CASSLRIGDTEAFF. The CDR3 coding sequence is TGTGCCAGCAGCCTCCGGATAGGGGACACTGAAGCTTTCTTT.

As for this clone: Likely a read error: the CDR3 ends without its conserved phenylalanine or tryptophan. The DNA is omitted, as the CDR3 cannot be located on it reliably, and the CDR3 follows TCRdb's listing. V and J are TRBV21-1 and TRBJ1-6; no check of the table's D call, TRBD1, against the DNA was made. TRBV21-1 is noted as a pseudogene. The CDR3 is 12 residues long, counting both termini. The chain's CDR3 is CASSYKKWDREN.

This chain connects TRBV11-2 to TRBJ2-4, with D possibly matching TRBD2 (5 bases). This CDR3 spans 16 amino acids. Germline CDR1 is SGHAT and CDR2 is FQNNGV. V lost 0 bases to trimming and J lost 2 bases, with 11 bases between them. CDR3 bases: TGTGCCAGCAGCTTAGATGTAACGGGAACCAAAAACATTCAGTACTTC. Its protein is CASSLDVTGTKNIQYF.

The chain couples TRBV28 to TRBJ2-3, with TRBD1 as a possible D gene (5 bases). The germline gives CDR1 MDHEN, CDR2 SYDVKM. This CDR3 has 13 residues. Trimming took 8 bases from V and 2 from J, leaving 11 bases between them. DNA of the CDR3: TGTGCCAGCCGAGACAGCATCACAGATACGCAGTATTTT. This sequence encodes CASRDSITDTQYF.

V gene TRBV7-2 combines with J gene TRBJ1-6; D gene ambiguous. Trimming left V 5 bases short and J 7 bases short, with 9 bases between. The germline V gene has CDR1 SGHTA and CDR2 FQGNSA. This CDR3 region has 13 residues. The DNA of the CDR3 is TGTGCCAGCAGCGTGGACTGGAATTCACCCCTCCACTTT. It yields the protein CASSVDWNSPLHF.

J is TRBJ2-3 and V is TRBV5-4, with a weak D call TRBD2 (6 bases). The CDR3 runs 16 residues. Germline CDR1 is SGHNT and CDR2 is YYREEE (reference sequence). Trimming removed 6 bases at V and 2 bases at J, with 19 bases between. CDR3 in DNA: TGTGCCAGCAATCCAACCGCGGGACCCATCACAGATACGCAGTATTTT. It specifies CASNPTAGPITDTQYF.